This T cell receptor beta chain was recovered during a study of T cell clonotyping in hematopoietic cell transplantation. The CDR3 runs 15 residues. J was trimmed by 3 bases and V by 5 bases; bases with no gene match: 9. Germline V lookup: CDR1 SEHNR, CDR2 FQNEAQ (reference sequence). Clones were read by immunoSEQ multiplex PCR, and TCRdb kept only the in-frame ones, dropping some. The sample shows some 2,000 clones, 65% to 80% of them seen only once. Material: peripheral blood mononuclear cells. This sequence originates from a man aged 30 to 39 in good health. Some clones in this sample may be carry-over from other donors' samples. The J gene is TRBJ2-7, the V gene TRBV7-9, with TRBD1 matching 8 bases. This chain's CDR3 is CASSDTGGSIYEQYF. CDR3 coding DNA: TGTGCCAGCAGCGACACAGGGGGGTCCATCTACGAGCAGTACTTC.